Below, 20 T cell receptor beta chains from the same sample are listed, as sequenced in a study of blood T cells in healthy people across ages. Primers used in a second PCR of roughly 6 to 11 cycles were a sample-barcoded 5' primer and a J-beta primer mix. Each CDR3 protein is one row after TCRdb ran MiXCR on the 5' RACE reads. The data hold some 920,000 distinct CDR3 sequences, with roughly 51% observed a single time. Sequenced sample: blood. These receptors were collected from an older woman in good health.

The J gene is TRBJ2-7, the V gene TRBV10-3; TRBD1 matches 10 bases. Unmatched junction bases numbered 10, after V lost 2 bases and J lost 3 bases. The germline CDR1 and CDR2 sequences are ENHRY and SYGVKD. The CDR3 extends over 17 amino acids. The CDR3 reads CAISESSGTGAVYEQYF. The DNA for the CDR3 is TGTGCCATCAGTGAGAGTTCTGGGACAGGGGCTGTCTACGAGCAGTACTTC.

The chain uses TRBV28 and TRBJ2-7, with a tentative D call TRBD2 (5 bases). The V end lost 6 bases, the J end lost 0 bases, and 9 bases lay between the germline ends. The CDR3 contains 13 residues. The V gene's germline CDR1 is MDHEN and CDR2 SYDVKM. CDR3 coding DNA: TGTGCCAGCAGAGAGGGCGTCTCCTACGAGCAGTACTTC. It yields the protein CASREGVSYEQYF.

This clonotype is a singleton in its sample. The chain employs TRBV7-2 and TRBJ2-1, with TRBD2 as a possible D gene (6 bases). Deletions cut 1 base from V and 10 bases from J, with 11 bases between. This CDR3 is 13 amino acids long. From germline, CDR1 is SGHTA and CDR2 FQGNSA. DNA of the CDR3: TGTGCCAGCAGCTTAGGGGGAAGCGGGGAGCAGTTCTTC. Its protein is CASSLGGSGEQFF.

This clonotype was observed a single time. One end of the junction fails to match germline, which may point to a read error. CDR3 residues: CASSFSGGTDTEYF. The CDR3 DNA sequence: TGTGCCAGCAGTTTTAGCGGGGGCACAGATACGGAGTATTTT. The chain recombines TRBV12-3 or TRBV12-4 with TRBJ2-3; 9 bases are shared with TRBD2. This CDR3 comprises 14 residues.

The rearrangement joins TRBV6-2 or TRBV6-3 to TRBJ2-1; tentative D call: TRBD2 (5 bases). With 2 bases removed from V and 5 bases from J, the gap between germline ends came to 16 bases. The CDR3 is 16 amino acids. From germline, CDR1 is MNHEY and CDR2 SVGEGT. The CDR3 region has the DNA TGTGCCAGCAGTTACGTGAGAGGGTATGGAAACAATGAGCAGTTCTTC. Translated, it gives CASSYVRGYGNNEQFF.

The V gene is TRBV29-1, the J gene TRBJ2-5; D is uncertain. Germline values: CDR1 SQVTM, CDR2 ANQGSEA. This CDR3 is 12 amino acids long. V dropped 3 bases and J dropped 5 bases, with 10 bases sitting between them. Written as DNA, the CDR3 is TGCAGCGTTGATAGGGCGACGGAGACCCAGTACTTC. Translated, it gives CSVDRATETQYF.

This chain links TRBV7-8 with TRBJ1-2, with D unresolved. Trimming stripped 1 base from V and 4 bases from J, with 13 bases between. The germline V gene encodes CDR1 SGHVS and CDR2 FQNEAQ. The CDR3 is made up of 15 amino acids. CDR3 coding DNA: TGTGCCAGCAGCTTAGGATGGGCACGTTTCTATGGCTACACCTTC. Protein sequence: CASSLGWARFYGYTF.

This clonotype occurred a few times. The chain uses TRBV9 and TRBJ1-2, with 10 positions matching TRBD1. Losses at the gene ends were 3 bases for V and 6 bases for J; bases not matched to a gene: 14. The germline gives CDR1 SGDLS, CDR2 YYNGEE. The CDR3 runs 17 residues. The CDR3 DNA reads TGTGCCAGCAGCGAGACCCCGACAGGGGGCGGAGAAAATGGCTACACCTTC. Amino acid sequence: CASSETPTGGGENGYTF.

The chain carries TRBV25-1 and TRBJ2-5, with D unclear. This CDR3 spans 12 amino acids. V lost 0 bases and J 6 bases, leaving 5 bases between the germline ends. Looked up from germline, CDR1 is MGHDK and CDR2 is SYGVNS. CDR3: CASSEYSKTQYF. The DNA for the CDR3 is TGTGCCAGCAGTGAATATTCTAAGACCCAGTACTTC.

V and J are TRBV29-1 and TRBJ2-1; 7 positions agree with TRBD2. The ends lost 8 bases at V and 6 bases at J; junction bases unmatched: 10. Germline values: CDR1 SQVTM, CDR2 ANQGSEA. The CDR3 covers 13 residues. CDR3 amino acids: CSTPGGGFNEQFF. The CDR3 region has the DNA TGCAGCACTCCTGGGGGGGGATTCAATGAGCAGTTCTTC.

The CDR3 DNA reads TGCAGTGCTAGGTCGGGACTAGCGGGAGTCTCGGAGACCCAGTACTTC. This codes for CSARSGLAGVSETQYF. This chain links TRBV20-1 with TRBJ2-7; TRBD2 matches 14 bases. The DNA end is a closer match to TRBJ2-5, so the J assignment may be wrong. The CDR3 has 16 residues. The germline CDR1 and CDR2 sequences are DFQATT and SNEGSKA (reference sequence).

This chain links TRBV4-3 with TRBJ2-1; 15 bases are shared with TRBD2. The germline CDR1 and CDR2 sequences are LGHNA and YSLEER. This CDR3 has 22 residues. V dropped 0 bases and J dropped 1; count of bases not matched to a gene: 13. Here the CDR3 reads CASSQDHCLGLAGGGSYNEQFF. DNA for the CDR3: TGCGCCAGCAGCCAAGATCACTGTCTGGGACTAGCGGGAGGAGGGTCCTACAATGAGCAGTTCTTC.

Turning to this clonotype: The junction departs from the called germline gene at one end, perhaps through a read error. The rearrangement links TRBV27 to TRBJ2-1, with 11 bases matching TRBD2. Per the germline V gene, CDR1 is MNHEY and CDR2 is SMNVEV (reference sequence). The length of the CDR3 is 15 residues. Here the CDR3 reads CASSRGTSGYKEQFF. In DNA, the CDR3 is TGTGCCAGCAGCCGGGGGACTAGCGGATACAAGGAGCAGTTCTTC.

This chain connects TRBV6-2 or TRBV6-3 to TRBJ2-1, with D possibly being TRBD2 (5 bases). Germline lookup yields CDR1 MNHEY and CDR2 SVGEGT. V lost 6 bases, J lost 4 bases, and 10 bases lay in between. CDR3 length: 13 amino acids. This chain's CDR3 is CASSSLVYNEQFF. In DNA form, the CDR3 reads TGTGCCAGCAGCTCACTAGTTTACAATGAGCAGTTCTTC.

Regarding this clonotype: One junction end does not reproduce the germline sequence, and a read error may be involved. The chain is built from TRBV5-5 and TRBJ2-5, with TRBD2 matching 11 bases. The CDR3 extends over 15 amino acids. Germline V gene lookup returns CDR1 SGHKS and CDR2 YYEKEE (reference sequence). The CDR3 sequence: CASSMLAGGGETQYF. The CDR3 region has the DNA TGTGCCAGCAGCATGCTAGCGGGAGGTGGAGAGACCCAGTATTTC. The full variable domain, rest sourced from reference TRBV5-5 and TRBJ2-5, is DAGVTQSPTHLIKTRGQQVTLRCSPISGHKSVSWYQQVLGQGPQFIFQYYEKEERGRGNFPDRFSARQFPNYSSELNVNALLLGDSALYLCASSMLAGGGETQYFGPGTRLLVL.

V usage is TRBV12-3 or TRBV12-4 and J usage is TRBJ2-3; D not resolved. This CDR3 comprises 15 residues. V was cut by 6 bases and J by 2 bases, with 15 bases left in between. CDR3 sequence (DNA): TGTGCCAGCAGGATTACTGGCGGTTTCACAGATACGCAGTATTTT. Translated, it gives CASRITGGFTDTQYF.

The V call is TRBV28, the J call TRBJ1-4; the match to TRBD1 covers 9 bases. The J segment lost 0 bases and the V segment lost 6 bases, leaving 2 bases of the junction unmatched. Germline-derived CDR1 and CDR2 are MDHEN and SYDVKM. The CDR3 consists of 15 residues. As DNA, the CDR3 is TGTGCCAGCAGCGGGACAGGGTCAACTAATGAAAAACTGTTTTTT. As protein: CASSGTGSTNEKLFF.

This clonotype was counted between two and nine times. V gene TRBV20-1 combines with J gene TRBJ2-5, with TRBD1 identical over 7 bases. The J call may be wrong; the DNA end is better matched by TRBJ2-7. The CDR3 runs to 14 residues. CDR1 is DFQATT and CDR2 is SNEGSKA in the germline V gene (reference sequence). The CDR3 is CSAVSTGLSLEQYF. The CDR3 DNA is TGCAGTGCTGTATCGACAGGGTTATCGCTCGAGCAGTACTTC.

The chain is built from TRBV7-9 and TRBJ1-4; D is uncertain. The CDR3 runs to 15 residues. Germline loops: CDR1 SEHNR, CDR2 FQNEAQ (reference sequence). V dropped 3 bases and J dropped 5 bases, with 13 bases sitting between them. The CDR3 here is CASSFPATTNEKLFF. In nucleotides, the CDR3 is TGTGCCAGCAGCTTTCCAGCCACCACCAATGAAAAACTGTTTTTT.

The J gene is TRBJ2-7, the V gene TRBV5-6, with 9 bases matching TRBD1. CDR1 SGHDT and CDR2 YYEEEE come from the germline V gene. With 3 bases clipped from V and 4 bases from J, the junction kept 11 bases outside the gene matches. CDR3 length equals 16 residues. CDR3 in DNA: TGTGCCAGCAGCTCTGGGACAGGGTTGATGCCTTACGAGCAGTACTTC. Protein sequence: CASSSGTGLMPYEQYF.